Below, one T cell receptor (beta chain) is given with its context. Its antigen is unknown. TCRdb keeps only in-frame clones here, not all; method: immunoSEQ multiplex PCR. Here the sample spans tens of thousands of clones, 65% to 90% being singletons. The entry originates in a study of OX40 agonist ivuxolimab in advanced cancers. For the study at large: Of mixed ages from about 23 to 90 and averaging roughly 64 years, the group was roughly 83% male.

Study-level points and caveats: Partial responders dosed at 0.1-3.0 mg/kg displayed clonal expansion ranking among the lowest.

Germline assignment: CDR1 MNHNS and CDR2 SASEGT. This CDR3 has 15 residues. With 8 bases removed from V and 0 bases from J, the gap between germline ends came to 14 bases. This sequence was found in an adult with an advanced solid tumor such as melanoma, head and neck, liver or kidney cancer. The source material was CD4+ or CD8+ T cells sorted from blood, sampled in a trial of the OX40 agonist ivuxolimab. V is TRBV6-1 and J is TRBJ1-5, with D perhaps TRBD1 (5 bases). CDR3 sequence (DNA): TGTGCCAGCGAGGGGAGAAGTTCTAGCAATCAGCCCCAGCATTTT. Residues: CASEGRSSSNQPQHF.